The 14 T cell receptor beta chains presented below share a single source sample, sequenced in a study of T cells in Graves' hyperthyroidism and ophthalmopathy. Researchers took RNA transcripts and amplified the TCR beta CDR3 regions from them. With the HTBI primer set, the TCR CDR3 went through a first round of RT-PCR. TCRdb fed the multiplex PCR reads into MiXCR, producing one record per CDR3 protein. The sample consists of approximately 690,000 distinct CDR3 sequences, more than 14% of them appearing once. Material for sequencing was blood. These receptors originate from a woman aged 50 to 60 with Graves' ophthalmopathy.

As to this clonotype: A much larger clone lies one base from this, so it may be a read error. This chain joins TRBV28 and TRBJ2-1; D tentatively reads TRBD1 or TRBD2 (6 bases each). CDR3 size: 14 residues. CDR1 and CDR2 from the germline V gene are MDHEN and SYDVKM. With 6 bases removed from V and 2 bases from J, the gap between germline ends came to 11 bases. CDR3 in amino acids: CASRRGVAYNEQFF. For the CDR3, the DNA is TGTGCCAGCAGAAGGGGGGTAGCCTACAATGAGCAGTTCTTC.

This clonotype was detected many times. The V call is TRBV20-1, the J call TRBJ2-5; no definite D call. Trimming took 0 bases from V and 4 from J, leaving 3 bases between them. The V gene's germline CDR1 is DFQATT and CDR2 SNEGSKA (reference sequence). The CDR3 consists of 11 residues. This CDR3 is CSARDTETQYF. CDR3 in DNA: TGCAGTGCTAGAGATACAGAGACCCAGTACTTC.

This clonotype was counted a few times. A much larger clone lies a single base off, so this may be a read error. The chain links TRBV7-2 to TRBJ2-5; D is possibly TRBD2 (5 bases). The V end was cut by 5 bases, the J end by 4 bases, with 14 bases between. Per germline, CDR1 SGHTA and CDR2 FQGNSA. CDR3 length equals 14 residues. The CDR3 region has the DNA TGTGCCAGCAGCCGGGGAAAGAGCCGAGAGACCCAGTACTTC. It is translated as CASSRGKSRETQYF. Looking up the rest from reference TRBV7-2 and TRBJ2-5 gives the full variable domain: GAGVSQSPSNKVTEKGKDVELRCDPISGHTALYWYRQSLGQGLEFLIYFQGNSAPDKSGLPSDRFSAERTGGSVSTLTIQRTQQEDSAVYLCASSRGKSRETQYFGPGTRLLVL.

A few counts support this clonotype. This chain uses TRBV9 with TRBJ2-7, with unresolved D. The CDR3 length is 14 residues. With 0 bases removed from V and 3 bases from J, the gap between germline ends came to 10 bases. CDR1 is SGDLS, CDR2 YYNGEE, per germline. This chain's CDR3 is CASSVELGNYEQYF. CDR3 DNA: TGTGCCAGCAGCGTAGAGCTGGGTAACTACGAGCAGTACTTC.

This clonotype was observed many times. This chain links TRBV6-2 or TRBV6-3 with TRBJ1-5; the D gene is possibly TRBD1 (6 bases). The CDR3 spans 16 residues. Germline CDR1 MNHEY, CDR2 SVGEGT. Trimming pared 2 bases from V and 0 bases from J, leaving 11 bases between. The CDR3 sequence: CASSYPGQNSNQPQHF. CDR3 bases: TGTGCCAGCAGTTACCCAGGACAGAATAGCAATCAGCCCCAGCATTTT.

V is TRBV14 and J is TRBJ2-2; TRBD2 agrees at 7 bases. From germline, CDR1 is SGHDN and CDR2 FVKESK. The ends lost 3 bases at V and 6 bases at J; junction bases unmatched: 10. The CDR3 sequence is 16 residues long. CDR3 DNA: TGTGCCAGCAGCCATAGGACTAGTTTATTCCCCGGGGAGCTGTTTTTT. Its translation: CASSHRTSLFPGELFF.

To note about this clonotype: One base away lies a much larger clone, so this may be a sequencing read error. The chain couples TRBV5-1 to TRBJ1-3; possibly TRBD1 for D (6 bases). Germline V gene sequence: CDR1 SGHRS, CDR2 YFSETQ. The ends were cut back, 4 bases at V and 0 bases at J, with 17 bases in the middle. The CDR3 length is 17 residues. The CDR3 reads CASSLGGRLSSGNTIYF. CDR3 nucleotide sequence: TGCGCCAGCAGCCTCGGGGGGCGTCTGAGCTCTGGAAACACCATATATTTT.

This clonotype was seen many times. V and J are TRBV19 and TRBJ1-1, with 10 positions matching TRBD1. CDR1 and CDR2 (germline): LNHDA, SQIVND (reference sequence). The CDR3 totals 15 residues. Unmatched junction bases numbered 7, after V lost 6 bases and J lost 3 bases. The CDR3 spells CASRPGTGVYTEAFF. The CDR3 DNA sequence: TGTGCCAGTAGACCTGGGACAGGGGTTTACACTGAAGCTTTCTTT.

The sample holds a few counts of this clonotype. In DNA form, the CDR3 reads TGTGCCAGCAGCTTAGTGGCAGGAACCTATCAAGAGACCCAGTACTTC. It is translated as CASSLVAGTYQETQYF. The V gene is TRBV7-2, the J gene TRBJ2-5, with D unresolved. Trimming took off 1 base at V and 2 bases at J, with 14 bases between the two ends. The CDR3 loop spans 16 amino acids. In germline, CDR1 is SGHTA, CDR2 FQGNSA. The full variable domain, rest sourced from reference TRBV7-2 and TRBJ2-5, is GAGVSQSPSNKVTEKGKDVELRCDPISGHTALYWYRQSLGQGLEFLIYFQGNSAPDKSGLPSDRFSAERTGGSVSTLTIQRTQQEDSAVYLCASSLVAGTYQETQYFGPGTRLLVL.

This clonotype occurred many times. V usage is TRBV27 and J usage is TRBJ1-4, with 9 bases matching TRBD1. Losses at the gene ends were 6 bases for V and 8 bases for J; bases not matched to a gene: 10. Germline lookup yields CDR1 MNHEY and CDR2 SMNVEV (reference sequence). The CDR3 is 15 amino acids. Here the CDR3 DNA reads TGTGCCAGCAGCCAAACTACAGGGGGCCAGGAAAAACTGTTTTTT. Residues: CASSQTTGGQEKLFF.

This clonotype was observed at least ten times. The chain is built from TRBV5-6 and TRBJ1-5; TRBD1 agrees at 8 bases. V dropped 4 bases and J dropped 7; count of bases not matched to a gene: 7. The germline gives CDR1 SGHDT, CDR2 YYEEEE. The CDR3 is made up of 14 amino acids. DNA of the CDR3: TGTGCCAGCAGCCTCGGGACAGGATGGCAGCCCCAGCATTTT. Protein: CASSLGTGWQPQHF.

This clonotype came up many times. V and J are TRBV12-3 or TRBV12-4 and TRBJ1-4; perhaps TRBD1 as D (5 bases). This CDR3 has 15 residues. Trimming took off 5 bases at V and 7 bases at J, with 17 bases between the two ends. Here the CDR3 DNA reads TGTGCCAGCAGTCCCCTAACAGGCGCACTTGAAAAACTGTTTTTT. Amino acids: CASSPLTGALEKLFF.

In this sample, this clonotype turned up a few times. The J gene is TRBJ2-5, the V gene TRBV13; D is perhaps TRBD2 (5 bases). V was pared by 3 bases and J by 4 bases, with 15 bases between. Germline lookup yields CDR1 PRHDT and CDR2 FYEKMQ (reference sequence). CDR3 length equals 15 residues. This CDR3 reads CASSFTASEGETQYF. In DNA, the CDR3 is TGTGCCAGCAGCTTTACGGCCAGTGAGGGAGAGACCCAGTACTTC. The full variable domain, in which reference TRBV13 and TRBJ2-5 provide the parts outside the CDR3, is AAGVIQSPRHLIKEKRETATLKCYPIPRHDTVYWYQQGPGQDPQFLISFYEKMQSDKGSIPDRFSAQQFSDYHSELNMSSLELGDSALYFCASSFTASEGETQYFGPGTRLLVL.

This clonotype was counted ten times or more. V usage is TRBV7-9 and J usage is TRBJ2-7, with TRBD1 matching over 9 bases. CDR3 length: 15 residues. Per the germline V gene, CDR1 is SEHNR and CDR2 is FQNEAQ (reference sequence). The J segment lost 5 bases and the V segment lost 4 bases, leaving 9 bases of the junction unmatched. The DNA of the CDR3 is TGTGCCAGCAGCTCGGGGACAGGGACGAGCGACGAGCAGTACTTC. Its protein product is CASSSGTGTSDEQYF.